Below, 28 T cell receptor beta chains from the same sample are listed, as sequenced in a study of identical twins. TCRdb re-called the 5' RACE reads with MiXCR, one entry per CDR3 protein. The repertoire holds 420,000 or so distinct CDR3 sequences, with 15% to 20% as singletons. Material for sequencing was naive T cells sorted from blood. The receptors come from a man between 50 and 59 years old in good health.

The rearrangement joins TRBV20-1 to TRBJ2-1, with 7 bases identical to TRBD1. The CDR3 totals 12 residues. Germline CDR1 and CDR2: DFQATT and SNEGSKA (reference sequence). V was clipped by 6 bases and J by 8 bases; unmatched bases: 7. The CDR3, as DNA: TGCAGTGCCTCCGACAGGGCCCATGAGCAGTTCTTC. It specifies CSASDRAHEQFF.

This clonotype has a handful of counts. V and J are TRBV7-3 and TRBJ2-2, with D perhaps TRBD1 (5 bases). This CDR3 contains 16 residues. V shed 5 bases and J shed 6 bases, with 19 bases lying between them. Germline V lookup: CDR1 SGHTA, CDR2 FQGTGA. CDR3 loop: CASSPFSQGVPGELFF. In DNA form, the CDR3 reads TGTGCCAGCAGCCCTTTTAGTCAGGGCGTACCCGGGGAGCTGTTTTTT.

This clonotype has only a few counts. The chain's CDR3 is CASSEASGSARYF. For the CDR3, the DNA is TGTGCCAGCAGCGAGGCCTCAGGGTCCGCTCGGTATTTT. The V gene is TRBV5-6, the J gene TRBJ2-3; a weak D match, TRBD1 (5 bases). The CDR3 has 13 residues. Deletions cut 4 bases from V and 14 bases from J, with 20 bases between. The germline V gene has CDR1 SGHDT and CDR2 YYEEEE.

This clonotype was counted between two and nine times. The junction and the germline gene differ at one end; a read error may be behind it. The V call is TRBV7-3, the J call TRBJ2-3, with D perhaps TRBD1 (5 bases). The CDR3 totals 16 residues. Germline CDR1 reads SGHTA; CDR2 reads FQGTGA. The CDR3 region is CASSFAPDTRTDTQYF. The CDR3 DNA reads TGTGCCAGCAGCTTCGCCCCGGACACGCGCACCGATACGCAGTATTTT. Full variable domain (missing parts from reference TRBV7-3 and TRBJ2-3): GAGVSQTPSNKVTEKGKYVELRCDPISGHTALYWYRQSLGQGPEFLIYFQGTGAADDSGLPNDRFFAVRPEGSVSTLKIQRTERGDSAVYLCASSFAPDTRTDTQYFGPGTRLTVL.

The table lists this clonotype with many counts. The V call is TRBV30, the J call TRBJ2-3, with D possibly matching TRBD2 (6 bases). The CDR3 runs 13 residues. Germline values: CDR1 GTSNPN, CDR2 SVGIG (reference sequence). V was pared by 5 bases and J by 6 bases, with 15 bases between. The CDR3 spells CAWSPDRGDTQYF. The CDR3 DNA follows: TGTGCCTGGTCCCCTGACCGGGGGGATACGCAGTATTTT.

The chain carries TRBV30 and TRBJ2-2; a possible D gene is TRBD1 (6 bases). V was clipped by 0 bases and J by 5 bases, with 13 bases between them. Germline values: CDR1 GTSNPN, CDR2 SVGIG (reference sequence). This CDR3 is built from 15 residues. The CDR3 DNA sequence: TGTGCCTGGAGTGTAGGAGACAGGCAAACCGGGGAGCTGTTTTTT. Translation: CAWSVGDRQTGELFF.

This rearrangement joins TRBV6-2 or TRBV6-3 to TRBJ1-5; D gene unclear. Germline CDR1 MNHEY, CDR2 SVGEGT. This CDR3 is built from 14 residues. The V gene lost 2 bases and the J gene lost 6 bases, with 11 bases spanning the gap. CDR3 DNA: TGTGCCAGCAGTTACGGGCAGGCCCGTCAGCCCCAGCATTTT. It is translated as CASSYGQARQPQHF.

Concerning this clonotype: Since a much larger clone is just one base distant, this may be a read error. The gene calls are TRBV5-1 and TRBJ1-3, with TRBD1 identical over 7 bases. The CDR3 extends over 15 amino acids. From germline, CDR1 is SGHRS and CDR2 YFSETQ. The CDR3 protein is CASSLEGRGINTMYF. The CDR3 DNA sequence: TGCGCCAGCAGCTTGGAGGGCAGGGGGATAAACACCATGTATTTT. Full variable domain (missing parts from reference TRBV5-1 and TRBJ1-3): KAGVTQTPRYLIKTRGQQVTLSCSPISGHRSVSWYQQTPGQGLQFLFEYFSETQRNKGNFPGRFSGRQFSNSRSEMNVSTLELGDSALYLCASSLEGRGINTMYFGEGSWLTVV.

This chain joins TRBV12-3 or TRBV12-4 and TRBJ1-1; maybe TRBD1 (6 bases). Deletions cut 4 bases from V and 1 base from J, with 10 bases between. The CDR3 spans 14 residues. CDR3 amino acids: CASSWTVGNTEAFF. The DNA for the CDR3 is TGTGCCAGCAGTTGGACAGTTGGGAACACTGAAGCTTTCTTT.

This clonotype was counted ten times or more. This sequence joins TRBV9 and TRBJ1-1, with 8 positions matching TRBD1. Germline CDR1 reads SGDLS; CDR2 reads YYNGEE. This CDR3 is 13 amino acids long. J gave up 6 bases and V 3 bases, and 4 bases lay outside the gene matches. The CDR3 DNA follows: TGTGCCAGCAGCGGGACAGGGCGGGCTGAAGCTTTCTTT. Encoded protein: CASSGTGRAEAFF.

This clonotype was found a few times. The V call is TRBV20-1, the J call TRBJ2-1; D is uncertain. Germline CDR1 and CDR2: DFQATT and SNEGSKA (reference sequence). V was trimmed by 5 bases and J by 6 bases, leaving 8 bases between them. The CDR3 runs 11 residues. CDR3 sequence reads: CSARHSNEQFF. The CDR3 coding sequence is TGCAGTGCTCGGCACAGCAATGAGCAGTTCTTC.

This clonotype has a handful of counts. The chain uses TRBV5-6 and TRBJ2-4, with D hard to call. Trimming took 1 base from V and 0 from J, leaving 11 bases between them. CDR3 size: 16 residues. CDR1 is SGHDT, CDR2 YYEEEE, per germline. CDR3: CASSLITELAKNIQYF. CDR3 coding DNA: TGTGCCAGCAGCTTGATAACAGAACTAGCCAAAAACATTCAGTACTTC.

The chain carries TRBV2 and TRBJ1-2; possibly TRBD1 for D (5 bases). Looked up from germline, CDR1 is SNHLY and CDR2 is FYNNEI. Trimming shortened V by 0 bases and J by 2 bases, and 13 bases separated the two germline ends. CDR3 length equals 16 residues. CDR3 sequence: CASSEATEYLNYGYTF. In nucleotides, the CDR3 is TGTGCCAGCAGTGAAGCGACAGAGTATTTAAACTATGGCTACACCTTC.

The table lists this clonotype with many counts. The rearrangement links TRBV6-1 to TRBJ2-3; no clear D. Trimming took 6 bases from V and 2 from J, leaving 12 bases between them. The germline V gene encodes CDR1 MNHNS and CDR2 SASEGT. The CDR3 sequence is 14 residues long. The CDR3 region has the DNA TGTGCCAGCAGATCCGACACTACCACAGATACGCAGTATTTT. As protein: CASRSDTTTDTQYF.

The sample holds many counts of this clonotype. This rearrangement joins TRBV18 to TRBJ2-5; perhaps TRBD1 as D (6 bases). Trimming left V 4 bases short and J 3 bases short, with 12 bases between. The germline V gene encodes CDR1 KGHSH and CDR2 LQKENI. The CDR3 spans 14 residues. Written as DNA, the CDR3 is TGTGCCAGCTCACGGGACACTGTTGAAGAGACCCAGTACTTC. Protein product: CASSRDTVEETQYF.

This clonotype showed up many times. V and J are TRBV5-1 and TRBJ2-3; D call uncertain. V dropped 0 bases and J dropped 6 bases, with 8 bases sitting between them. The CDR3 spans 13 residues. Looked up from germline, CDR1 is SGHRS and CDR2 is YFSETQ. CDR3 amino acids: CASSLAPADTQYF. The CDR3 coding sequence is TGCGCCAGCAGCTTGGCTCCCGCGGATACGCAGTATTTT.

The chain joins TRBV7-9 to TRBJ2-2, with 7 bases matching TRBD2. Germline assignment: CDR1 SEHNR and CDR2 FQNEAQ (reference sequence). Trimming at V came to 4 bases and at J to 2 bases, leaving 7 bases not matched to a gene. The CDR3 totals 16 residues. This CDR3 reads CASSSQGLGNTGELFF. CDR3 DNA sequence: TGTGCCAGCAGCTCCCAAGGACTAGGCAACACCGGGGAGCTGTTTTTT.

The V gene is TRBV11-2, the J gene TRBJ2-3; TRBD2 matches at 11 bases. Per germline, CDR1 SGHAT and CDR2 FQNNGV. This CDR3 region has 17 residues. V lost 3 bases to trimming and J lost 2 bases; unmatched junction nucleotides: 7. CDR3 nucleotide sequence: TGTGCCAGCAGCTTCTCTAGCGGGGGGTTCTCCACAGATACGCAGTATTTT. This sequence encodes CASSFSSGGFSTDTQYF.

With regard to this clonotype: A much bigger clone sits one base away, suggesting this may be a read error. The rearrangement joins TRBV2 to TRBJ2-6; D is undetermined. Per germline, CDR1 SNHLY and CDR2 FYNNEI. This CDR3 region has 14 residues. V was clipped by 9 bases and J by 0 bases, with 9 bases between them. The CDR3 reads CARRRPSGANVLTF. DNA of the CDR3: TGTGCCAGAAGGCGACCCTCTGGGGCCAACGTCCTGACTTTC. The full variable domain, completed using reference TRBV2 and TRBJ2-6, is EPEVTQTPSHQVTQMGQEVILRCVPISNHLYFYWYRQILGQKVEFLVSFYNNEISEKSEIFDDQFSVERPDGSNFTLKIRSTKLEDSAMYFCARRRPSGANVLTFGAGSRLTVL.

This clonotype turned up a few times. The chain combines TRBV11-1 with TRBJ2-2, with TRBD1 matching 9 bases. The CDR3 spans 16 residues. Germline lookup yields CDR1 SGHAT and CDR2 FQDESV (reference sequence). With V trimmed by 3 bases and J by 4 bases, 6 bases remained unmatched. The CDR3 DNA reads TGTGCCAGCAGCTTCTACAGGGGGCGCGCCACCGGGGAGCTGTTTTTT. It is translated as CASSFYRGRATGELFF.

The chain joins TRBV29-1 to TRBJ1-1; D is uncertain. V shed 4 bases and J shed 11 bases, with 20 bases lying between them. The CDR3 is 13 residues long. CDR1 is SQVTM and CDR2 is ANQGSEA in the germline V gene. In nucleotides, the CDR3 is TGCAGCGTTGCCAAGGCTCCCGGGGAGGCGGCTTTCTTT. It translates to CSVAKAPGEAAFF. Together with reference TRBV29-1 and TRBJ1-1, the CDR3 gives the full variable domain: SAVISQKPSRDICQRGTSLTIQCQVDSQVTMMFWYRQQPGQSLTLIATANQGSEATYESGFVIDKFPISRPNLTFSTLTVSNMSPEDSSIYLCSVAKAPGEAAFFGQGTRLTVV.

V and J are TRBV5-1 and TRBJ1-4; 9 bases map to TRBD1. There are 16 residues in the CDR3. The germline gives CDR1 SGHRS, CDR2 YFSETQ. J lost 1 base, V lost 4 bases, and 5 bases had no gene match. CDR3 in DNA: TGCGCCAGCAGCGTCGGACAGGGGCTAACTAATGAAAAACTGTTTTTT. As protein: CASSVGQGLTNEKLFF.

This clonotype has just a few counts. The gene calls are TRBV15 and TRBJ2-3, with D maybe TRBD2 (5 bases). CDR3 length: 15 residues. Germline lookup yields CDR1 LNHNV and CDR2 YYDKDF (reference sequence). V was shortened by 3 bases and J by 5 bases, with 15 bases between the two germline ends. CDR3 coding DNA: TGTGCCACCAGCAGGCGAGCGGAACCGGGAGATACGCAGTATTTT. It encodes CATSRRAEPGDTQYF. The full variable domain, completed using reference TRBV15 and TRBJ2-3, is DAMVIQNPRYQVTQFGKPVTLSCSQTLNHNVMYWYQQKSSQAPKLLFHYYDKDFNNEADTPDNFQSRRPNTSFCFLDIRSPGLGDTAMYLCATSRRAEPGDTQYFGPGTRLTVL.

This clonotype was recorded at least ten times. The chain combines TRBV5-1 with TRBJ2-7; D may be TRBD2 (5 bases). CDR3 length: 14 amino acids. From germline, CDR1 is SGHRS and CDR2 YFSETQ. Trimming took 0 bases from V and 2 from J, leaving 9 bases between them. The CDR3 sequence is CASSLDHGTYEQYF. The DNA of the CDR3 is TGCGCCAGCAGCTTGGATCACGGGACCTACGAGCAGTACTTC.

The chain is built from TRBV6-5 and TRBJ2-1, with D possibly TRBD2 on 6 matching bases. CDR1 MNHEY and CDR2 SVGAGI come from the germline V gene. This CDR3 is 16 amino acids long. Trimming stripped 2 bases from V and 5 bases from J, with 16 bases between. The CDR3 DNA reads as TGTGCCAGCAGTTACGGGGGACTGGGGCCCCACAATGAGCAGTTCTTC. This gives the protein CASSYGGLGPHNEQFF.

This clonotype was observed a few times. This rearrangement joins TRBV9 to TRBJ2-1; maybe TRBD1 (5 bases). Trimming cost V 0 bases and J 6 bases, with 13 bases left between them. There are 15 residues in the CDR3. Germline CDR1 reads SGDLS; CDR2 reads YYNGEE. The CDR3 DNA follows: TGTGCCAGCAGCGTAGCGTCAGGGTTAATCAATGAGCAGTTCTTC. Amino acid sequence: CASSVASGLINEQFF.

CDR3 nucleotides: TGTGCCAGCAGTCCGCTGACTAGCGGGAGCTACGAGCAGTACTTC. As protein: CASSPLTSGSYEQYF. The chain joins TRBV27 to TRBJ2-7; TRBD2 agrees at 12 bases. There are 15 residues in the CDR3. V lost 5 bases to trimming and J lost 3 bases; unmatched junction nucleotides: 5. The germline CDR1 and CDR2 sequences are MNHEY and SMNVEV (reference sequence).

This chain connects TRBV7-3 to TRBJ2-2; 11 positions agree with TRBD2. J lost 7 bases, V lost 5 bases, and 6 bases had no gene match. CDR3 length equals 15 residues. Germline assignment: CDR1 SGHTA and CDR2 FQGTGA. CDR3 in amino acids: CASSPRLAGIGELFF. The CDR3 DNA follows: TGTGCCAGCAGCCCACGACTAGCGGGAATCGGGGAGCTGTTTTTT.